This TCR beta chain is from a study of cytomegalovirus exposure and HLA in healthy donors. Study-level points and caveats: Fewer N-insertions than the 666-donor mean were reportedly shown by an Asian-associated ancestry cluster in a later analysis.

In the case of this clone: The antigen remains unidentified.

The germline CDR1 and CDR2 sequences are MDHEN and SYDVKM. The CDR3 sequence is 16 residues long. V gave up 5 bases and J gave up 4 bases; unmatched junction bases: 8. PCR involved 60 Vbeta and 13 Jbeta primers. Here immunoSEQ multiplex PCR was the method, and the copy in TCRdb shows in-frame clones only, minus some. The sample lists approximately 150,000 clones; roughly 80% were seen once. The sample comprised PBMCs. V usage is TRBV28 and J usage is TRBJ2-7; 13 bases line up with TRBD2. The clonotype originates from a man aged 50 to 59 in good health and CMV-seropositive. The CDR3 nucleotides are TGTGCCAGCAGTCCTAGGATACTAGCGGGGGGGTACGAGCAGTACTTC. This encodes CASSPRILAGGYEQYF. The complete variable domain, with remaining parts taken from reference TRBV28 and TRBJ2-7, reads DVKVTQSSRYLVKRTGEKVFLECVQDMDHENMFWYRQDPGLGLRLIYFSYDVKMKEKGDIPEGYSVSREKKERFSLILESASTNQTSMYLCASSPRILAGGYEQYFGPGTRLTVT.